These 25 T cell receptor beta chains came from one sample sequenced in a study of T cells in Graves' hyperthyroidism and ophthalmopathy. There were TCR beta CDR3 regions amplified from RNA transcripts. Initially, a first-round RT-PCR of the TCR CDR3 employed the HTBI primer set. TCRdb re-called the multiplex PCR reads through MiXCR, storing one row per CDR3 protein. The sample lists a few hundred thousand distinct CDR3 sequences, just under 15% occurring once. Sequencing used blood. Source of these receptors: a woman aged 25 to 45 with Graves' hyperthyroidism.

The chain combines TRBV6-5 with TRBJ1-5; 7 bases fit TRBD1. Germline CDR1 is MNHEY and CDR2 is SVGAGI. After removal of 7 bases from V and 5 bases from J, the junction contained 5 bases not matched to a gene. This CDR3 region has 13 residues. CDR3 amino acids: CASTWDSYQPQHF. The CDR3 DNA sequence: TGTGCCAGCACTTGGGACAGTTATCAGCCCCAGCATTTT.

This clonotype was observed a handful of times. V and J are TRBV5-1 and TRBJ2-1; D gene unclear. This CDR3 is 14 amino acids long. Per germline, CDR1 SGHRS and CDR2 YFSETQ. V was trimmed by 1 base and J by 6 bases, leaving 11 bases between them. In DNA form, the CDR3 reads TGCGCCAGCAGCTTGAGGCGTGGGTTCAATGAGCAGTTCTTC. Amino acids: CASSLRRGFNEQFF.

This clonotype was recorded at least ten times. The J gene is TRBJ2-3, the V gene TRBV7-9, with D uncertain. CDR1 and CDR2 (germline): SEHNR, FQNEAQ (reference sequence). The germline V and J ends were trimmed by 2 bases and 6 bases, with 9 bases remaining between them. This CDR3 is 13 amino acids long. CDR3 residues: CASSLNVGDTQYF. The DNA for the CDR3 is TGTGCCAGCAGCTTAAATGTGGGGGATACGCAGTATTTT.

V is TRBV24-1 and J is TRBJ2-5, with a possible D match to TRBD2 (7 bases). The CDR3 consists of 14 residues. CDR1 is KGHDR and CDR2 is SFDVKD in the germline V gene. V lost 7 bases and J 1 base, leaving 12 bases between the germline ends. CDR3 loop: CATSRGGGQETQYF. CDR3 in DNA: TGTGCCACCAGCCGCGGGGGCGGCCAAGAGACCCAGTACTTC.

This clonotype was detected ten times or more. The V gene is TRBV10-1, the J gene TRBJ2-5, with D perhaps TRBD2 (5 bases). This CDR3 has 15 amino acids. Trimming pared 5 bases from V and 1 base from J, leaving 14 bases between. Germline loops: CDR1 WNHNN, CDR2 SYGVQD (reference sequence). In nucleotides, the CDR3 is TGCGCCAGCAGTCTCGGAACTAGAGGCCAAGAGACCCAGTACTTC. Amino acids: CASSLGTRGQETQYF.

The chain couples TRBV19 to TRBJ2-7, with 11 bases lining up with TRBD2. The CDR3 consists of 16 residues. Germline V gene data show CDR1 as LNHDA and CDR2 as SQIVND (reference sequence). After removal of 4 bases from V and 3 bases from J, the junction contained 8 bases not matched to a gene. This chain's CDR3 is CASSTLLAGDSYEQYF. For the CDR3, the DNA is TGTGCCAGTAGTACCCTACTAGCGGGAGACAGCTACGAGCAGTACTTC.

This clonotype was counted a few times. The chain uses TRBV10-3 and TRBJ2-2, with a possible D match to TRBD1 (6 bases). Germline values: CDR1 ENHRY, CDR2 SYGVKD. Between the trimmed V and J ends, which lost 3 bases and 1 base, there was a span of 12 bases. The CDR3 has 16 residues. The CDR3 loop is CAISDVGGLNTGELFF. CDR3 nucleotide sequence: TGTGCCATCAGTGATGTTGGGGGCTTGAACACCGGGGAGCTGTTTTTT.

The CDR3 protein is CATTSDSTKSGRRPEQFF. In DNA, the CDR3 is TGTGCCACCACTTCGGACAGCACTAAAAGCGGGAGGCGCCCCGAGCAGTTCTTC. This chain uses TRBV15 with TRBJ2-1, with 9 bases identical to TRBD2. The CDR3 contains 18 residues. The germline V gene has CDR1 LNHNV and CDR2 YYDKDF (reference sequence). Germline trimming cut 7 bases from V and 10 bases from J; bases unmatched to any gene: 23.

This clonotype has more than one count but fewer than ten. The junction shows a germline mismatch at one end, possibly a read error. This chain joins TRBV10-3 and TRBJ2-5; tentative D call: TRBD1 (6 bases). Looked up from germline, CDR1 is ENHRY and CDR2 is SYGVKD. CDR3 length: 15 residues. The CDR3 sequence: CAVSDRSRGGETQYF. CDR3 coding DNA: TGTGCCGTCAGTGACAGGAGTAGGGGTGGAGAGACCCAGTACTTC.

This clonotype was recorded a few times. The chain links TRBV20-1 to TRBJ2-5; no clear D gene. The germline CDR1 and CDR2 sequences are DFQATT and SNEGSKA (reference sequence). V lost 6 bases and J 2 bases, leaving 16 bases between the germline ends. The CDR3 is 14 residues long. The CDR3 DNA reads TGCAGTGCCCCCATGAGGACGACGCAAGAGACCCAGTACTTC. Its protein product is CSAPMRTTQETQYF.

This clonotype showed up just a few times. The rearrangement links TRBV6-6 to TRBJ1-5; D gene unclear. V was shortened by 2 bases and J by 6 bases, with 11 bases between the two germline ends. The CDR3 extends over 14 amino acids. Germline assignment: CDR1 MNHNY and CDR2 SVGAGI (reference sequence). CDR3 nucleotide sequence: TGTGCCAGCAGTTACACCCGCCGGGGTCAGCCCCAGCATTTT. It codes for CASSYTRRGQPQHF.

J is TRBJ2-7 and V is TRBV11-2; TRBD1 might be the D (5 bases). CDR1 SGHAT and CDR2 FQNNGV come from the germline V gene. The CDR3 has 14 amino acids. Trimming removed 3 bases at V and 7 bases at J, with 16 bases between. The CDR3 DNA sequence: TGTGCCAGCAGCTTGGCCGGACACCTCACAGAGCAGTACTTC. Encoded protein: CASSLAGHLTEQYF.

The rearrangement links TRBV19 to TRBJ1-5; D gene unclear. V was cut by 1 base and J by 2 bases, with 9 bases left in between. Germline V gives CDR1 LNHDA, CDR2 SQIVND (reference sequence). This CDR3 comprises 15 residues. The CDR3 region is CASSIAVGRNQPQHF. The CDR3 nucleotides read TGTGCCAGTAGTATAGCCGTAGGGCGCAATCAGCCCCAGCATTTT.

This clonotype appeared a few times. The chain joins TRBV3-1 to TRBJ1-4, with 7 bases aligning to TRBD1. V lost 4 bases to trimming and J lost 8 bases; unmatched junction nucleotides: 7. Germline V gene sequence: CDR1 LGHDT, CDR2 YNNKEL (reference sequence). The CDR3 covers 14 residues. This CDR3 reads CASSLGTAGEKLFF. CDR3 coding DNA: TGTGCCAGCAGCCTTGGGACAGCCGGAGAAAAACTGTTTTTT.

This clonotype has ten or more counts. The V call is TRBV28, the J call TRBJ2-3; 8 bases match TRBD1. CDR1 and CDR2 (germline): MDHEN, SYDVKM. The J segment lost 5 bases and the V segment lost 5 bases, leaving 21 bases of the junction unmatched. There are 19 residues in the CDR3. Here the CDR3 reads CASSPISSSTGEYVDTQYF. The CDR3 region has the DNA TGTGCCAGCAGTCCGATTTCGTCATCGACAGGGGAGTATGTAGATACGCAGTATTTT.

This clonotype was seen many times. The V and J genes are TRBV11-2 and TRBJ2-1; TRBD1 or TRBD2 may be the D gene (5 bases each). Trimming stripped 1 base from V and 2 bases from J, with 12 bases between. The CDR3 length is 16 residues. In germline, CDR1 is SGHAT, CDR2 FQNNGV. The CDR3: CASSLGGPLPYNEQFF. CDR3 nucleotide sequence: TGTGCCAGCAGCTTAGGGGGACCTCTCCCCTACAATGAGCAGTTCTTC.

The chain employs TRBV5-1 and TRBJ1-2; possibly TRBD1 for D (6 bases). The germline V gene encodes CDR1 SGHRS and CDR2 YFSETQ. The CDR3 extends over 15 amino acids. Trimming pared 4 bases from V and 4 bases from J, leaving 17 bases between. The CDR3 bases are TGCGCCAGCAGCCCACGGACAGAATGGGCCTATGGCTACACCTTC. Translated, it gives CASSPRTEWAYGYTF.

There are many counts of this clonotype. The chain joins TRBV7-9 to TRBJ1-1, with D hard to call. Germline assignment: CDR1 SEHNR and CDR2 FQNEAQ (reference sequence). CDR3 length: 14 amino acids. The V end was cut by 6 bases, the J end by 2 bases, with 13 bases between. As DNA, the CDR3 is TGTGCCAGCAGTCCTTCCTCGCTTAACACTGAAGCTTTCTTT. Amino acids: CASSPSSLNTEAFF.

The rearrangement uses TRBV12-3 or TRBV12-4 and TRBJ2-3; 16 bases match TRBD2. The CDR3 consists of 17 residues. Germline trimming cut 4 bases from V and 5 bases from J; bases unmatched to any gene: 6. In nucleotides, the CDR3 is TGTGCCAGCAGTTCCGGGACTAGCGGGAGGGCCCGAGATACGCAGTATTTT. Its protein is CASSSGTSGRARDTQYF.

This clonotype has at least ten counts. This sequence joins TRBV28 and TRBJ2-1; D is uncertain. The CDR3 has 16 amino acids. V lost 0 bases and J 0 bases, leaving 9 bases between the germline ends. Germline CDR1 MDHEN, CDR2 SYDVKM. The CDR3: CASSLWDVSSYNEQFF. The CDR3 bases are TGTGCCAGCAGTTTATGGGATGTGAGCTCCTACAATGAGCAGTTCTTC. Based on the CDR3 plus reference TRBV28 and TRBJ2-1, the full variable domain is DVKVTQSSRYLVKRTGEKVFLECVQDMDHENMFWYRQDPGLGLRLIYFSYDVKMKEKGDIPEGYSVSREKKERFSLILESASTNQTSMYLCASSLWDVSSYNEQFFGPGTRLTVL.

J is TRBJ2-1 and V is TRBV14, with 13 bases that match TRBD2. J gave up 0 bases and V 4 bases, and 12 bases lay outside the gene matches. Per germline, CDR1 SGHDN and CDR2 FVKESK. The CDR3 length is 20 residues. The CDR3 coding sequence is TGTGCCAGCAGCCCGCTCCGAGGACTAGCGGGAGCGGGCTCCTACAATGAGCAGTTCTTC. Its translation is CASSPLRGLAGAGSYNEQFF. Based on the CDR3 plus reference TRBV14 and TRBJ2-1, the full variable domain is EAGVTQFPSHSVIEKGQTVTLRCDPISGHDNLYWYRRVMGKEIKFLLHFVKESKQDESGMPNNRFLAERTGGTYSTLKVQPAELEDSGVYFCASSPLRGLAGAGSYNEQFFGPGTRLTVL.

This clonotype was seen more than once but under ten times. The chain carries TRBV5-1 and TRBJ2-7; D assignment may be TRBD1 or TRBD2 (5 bases each). Trimming cost V 2 bases and J 0 bases, with 12 bases left between them. Germline-derived CDR1 and CDR2 are SGHRS and YFSETQ. The CDR3 spans 15 residues. CDR3 nucleotides: TGCGCCAGCAGCTTTTTGGGGGAGAGCTCCTACGAGCAGTACTTC. Amino acids: CASSFLGESSYEQYF.

Many counts were recorded for this clonotype. J is TRBJ1-2 and V is TRBV29-1; a possible D gene is TRBD1 (6 bases). Looked up from germline, CDR1 is SQVTM and CDR2 is ANQGSEA. CDR3 size: 13 residues. Trimming cost V 5 bases and J 4 bases, with 14 bases left between them. CDR3 sequence reads: CSVFMWDTYGYTF. CDR3 sequence (DNA): TGCAGCGTTTTTATGTGGGACACCTATGGCTACACCTTC.

This clonotype was seen ten or more times. The CDR3 loop is CASRDREVTEQYF. The DNA for the CDR3 is TGTGCCAGCCGGGACAGGGAGGTCACCGAGCAGTACTTC. The gene calls are TRBV6-1 and TRBJ2-7; 9 bases are a match to TRBD1. This CDR3 is built from 13 residues. The V gene's germline CDR1 is MNHNS and CDR2 SASEGT. Trimming at V came to 8 bases and at J to 6 bases, leaving 8 bases not matched to a gene.

This clonotype was observed many times. The rearrangement links TRBV12-3 or TRBV12-4 to TRBJ2-3, with a tentative D call TRBD2 (6 bases). With 5 bases removed from V and 6 bases from J, the gap between germline ends came to 12 bases. This CDR3 contains 13 residues. The CDR3 DNA reads TGTGCCAGCAGTGCGGCGGGGCTTGATACGCAGTATTTT. Its translation: CASSAAGLDTQYF.